A single sample gave rise to the 27 T cell receptor beta chains below, sequenced in a study of blood T cell repertoires in COVID-19. Data came from immunoSEQ multiplex PCR; TCRdb stores just in-frame clones and leaves some out. Among about 150,000 clones, about 73% were seen once, and the ten largest hold roughly 1.7%. What was sequenced was peripheral blood. All receptors come from an elderly man with acute or convalescent COVID-19.

The rearrangement links TRBV5-5 to TRBJ2-4; D perhaps matches TRBD1 (5 bases). The CDR3 is 16 residues long. V was cut by 0 bases and J by 7 bases, with 17 bases left in between. Germline V lookup: CDR1 SGHKS, CDR2 YYEKEE (reference sequence). The CDR3 nucleotides are TGTGCCAGCAGCTTGGACCCGTTGGGGCGCAGGAACATTCAGTACTTC. Protein product: CASSLDPLGRRNIQYF.

This clone occurred once. The CDR3 sequence: CAILPGTGVSPLHF. In DNA form, the CDR3 reads TGTGCCATCTTACCCGGGACAGGGGTTTCACCCCTCCACTTT. The chain combines TRBV6-5 with TRBJ1-6, with 10 positions matching TRBD1. CDR1 and CDR2 from the germline V gene are MNHEY and SVGAGI. The CDR3 sequence is 14 residues long. J was trimmed by 9 bases and V by 10 bases; bases with no gene match: 9.

The V call is TRBV7-2, the J call TRBJ2-1; TRBD1 might be the D (6 bases). The CDR3 length is 15 residues. V was cut by 6 bases and J by 6 bases, with 18 bases left in between. CDR1 and CDR2 from the germline V gene are SGHTA and FQGNSA. CDR3 nucleotides: TGTGCCAGCAGTTCTAGCAGGGGAATACGCAATGAGCAGTTCTTC. It codes for CASSSSRGIRNEQFF.

J is TRBJ2-7 and V is TRBV5-6; 8 bases line up with TRBD1. V lost 4 bases and J lost 2; bases outside the gene matches: 2. Per germline, CDR1 SGHDT and CDR2 YYEEEE. This CDR3 is built from 13 residues. CDR3 in DNA: TGTGCCAGCAGCGGACAGGGTACCTACGAGCAGTACGTC. The encoded protein is CASSGQGTYEQYV.

This clone has only a few counts. This chain links TRBV4-1 with TRBJ2-3; no reliable D call. The CDR3 length is 14 residues. Germline V CDR1 and CDR2: MGHRA, YSYEKL. V was trimmed by 3 bases and J by 0 bases, leaving 7 bases between them. This chain's CDR3 is CASSHPGSTDTQYF. CDR3 DNA: TGCGCCAGCAGCCACCCCGGGAGCACAGATACGCAGTATTTT.

This clone was picked up one time. The CDR3 nucleotides are TGCGCCAGCAGTCAATCGGACTGGGATTTGGGTCAGCCCCAGCATTTT. Its translation is CASSQSDWDLGQPQHF. The chain recombines TRBV23-1 with TRBJ1-5; no reliable D call. TRBV23-1 is reported as an ORF; its role is uncertain. V dropped 0 bases and J dropped 6 bases, with 15 bases sitting between them. This CDR3 comprises 16 residues.

The rearrangement links TRBV11-1 to TRBJ1-1; TRBD1 aligns across 7 bases. CDR3 size: 16 residues. The J segment lost 1 base and the V segment lost 1 base, leaving 6 bases of the junction unmatched. Germline lookup yields CDR1 SGHAT and CDR2 FQDESV (reference sequence). CDR3 amino acids: CASSLGDRGWNTEAFF. Here the CDR3 DNA reads TGTGCCAGCAGCTTAGGGGACAGAGGGTGGAACACTGAAGCTTTCTTT.

This rearrangement joins TRBV6-5 to TRBJ2-7, with TRBD2 matching over 9 bases. Germline V gives CDR1 MNHEY, CDR2 SVGAGI. Losses at the gene ends were 10 bases for V and 2 bases for J; bases not matched to a gene: 12. This CDR3 comprises 15 residues. The CDR3 sequence: CATSRASGAAYEQYF. CDR3 sequence (DNA): TGTGCCACCTCCCGGGCTAGCGGGGCGGCCTACGAGCAGTACTTC.

The V call is TRBV5-6, the J call TRBJ1-3; D not resolved. Germline V gene sequence: CDR1 SGHDT, CDR2 YYEEEE. The CDR3 is made up of 14 amino acids. Trimming shortened V by 2 bases and J by 0 bases, and 6 bases separated the two germline ends. The CDR3 nucleotides read TGTGCCAGCAGCTTAGCGGGCTCTGGAAACACCATATATTTT. Amino acids: CASSLAGSGNTIYF.

The V gene is TRBV11-2, the J gene TRBJ2-7; a possible D gene is TRBD2 (5 bases). Germline-derived CDR1 and CDR2 are SGHAT and FQNNGV. The CDR3 is 15 amino acids. V dropped 6 bases and J dropped 0 bases, with 15 bases sitting between them. The CDR3 region is CASSSDSQSSYEQYF. As DNA, the CDR3 is TGTGCCAGCAGTAGCGACTCCCAGAGCTCCTACGAGCAGTACTTC.

This chain joins TRBV24-1 and TRBJ2-3; 7 nucleotides agree with TRBD2. The CDR3 extends over 17 amino acids. CDR1 and CDR2 (germline): KGHDR, SFDVKD. After removal of 5 bases from V and 2 bases from J, the junction contained 12 bases not matched to a gene. The CDR3 sequence: CATSGPPGRESTDTQYF. In nucleotides, the CDR3 is TGTGCCACCAGTGGTCCGCCTGGGCGGGAGTCCACAGATACGCAGTATTTT.

The chain links TRBV20-1 to TRBJ2-3; 12 nucleotides match TRBD2. The CDR3 sequence is 15 residues long. V lost 3 bases, J lost 6 bases, and 7 bases stayed unmatched. Germline lookup yields CDR1 DFQATT and CDR2 SNEGSKA (reference sequence). CDR3 residues: CSASLTSGGSDTQYF. The CDR3 region has the DNA TGCAGTGCTAGTCTTACTAGCGGGGGGTCGGATACGCAGTATTTT.

This rearrangement joins TRBV20-1 to TRBJ2-7, with D maybe TRBD1 (6 bases). V dropped 5 bases and J dropped 7 bases, with 12 bases sitting between them. The CDR3 is 11 residues long. The germline CDR1 and CDR2 sequences are DFQATT and SNEGSKA (reference sequence). The CDR3 loop is CSALQGWEQYV. The DNA of the CDR3 is TGCAGTGCTCTACAGGGATGGGAGCAGTACGTC.

The J gene is TRBJ1-2, the V gene TRBV27; weak D call: TRBD1 (5 bases). This CDR3 has 12 residues. Germline CDR1 MNHEY, CDR2 SMNVEV (reference sequence). Trimming shortened V by 5 bases and J by 8 bases, and 12 bases separated the two germline ends. CDR3 protein: CASSPGGVGYTF. CDR3 DNA: TGTGCCAGCAGTCCCGGGGGGGTGGGCTACACCTTC.

The rearrangement uses TRBV4-1 and TRBJ1-1; D is possibly TRBD1 (5 bases). The CDR3 runs to 15 residues. Trimming took off 0 bases at V and 0 bases at J, with 8 bases between the two ends. Germline CDR1 MGHRA, CDR2 YSYEKL. The CDR3 loop is CASSQEETVNTEAFF. The CDR3, as DNA: TGCGCCAGCAGCCAAGAGGAGACAGTGAACACTGAAGCTTTCTTT.

V gene TRBV29-1 combines with J gene TRBJ1-2; D unclear. CDR1 is SQVTM and CDR2 is ANQGSEA in the germline V gene. The CDR3 covers 11 residues. V was pared by 0 bases and J by 4 bases, with 3 bases between. For the CDR3, the DNA is TGCAGCGTTGAAGACATCTATGGCTACACCTTC. Its translation: CSVEDIYGYTF.

V usage is TRBV29-1 and J usage is TRBJ2-7, with 8 bases fitting TRBD1. The CDR3 consists of 11 residues. CDR1 SQVTM and CDR2 ANQGSEA come from the germline V gene. Trimming cost V 6 bases and J 6 bases; bases outside gene matches: 4. The CDR3 sequence: CSVGQVGEQYF. In DNA form, the CDR3 reads TGCAGCGTGGGACAGGTGGGCGAGCAGTACTTC.

The chain uses TRBV7-9 and TRBJ2-1, with D perhaps TRBD1 (6 bases). This CDR3 has 15 amino acids. Germline V gene sequence: CDR1 SEHNR, CDR2 FQNEAQ (reference sequence). V gave up 11 bases and J gave up 7 bases, with 24 bases separating them. The CDR3, as DNA: TGTGCCCAACCTTGGGGCGCATCAGGGGTTAATGAGCAGTTCTTC. Translation gives CAQPWGASGVNEQFF.

V is TRBV30 and J is TRBJ1-2; D possibly corresponds to TRBD1 (5 bases). V was shortened by 5 bases and J by 4 bases, with 17 bases between the two germline ends. The CDR3 totals 14 residues. Germline V gene lookup returns CDR1 GTSNPN and CDR2 SVGIG (reference sequence). The CDR3 spells CAWVAGFKGYGYTF. CDR3 nucleotides: TGTGCCTGGGTTGCAGGGTTTAAGGGCTATGGCTACACCTTC. The full variable domain, in which reference TRBV30 and TRBJ1-2 provide the parts outside the CDR3, is SQTIHQWPATLVQPVGSPLSLECTVEGTSNPNLYWYRQAAGRGLQLLFYSVGIGQISSEVPQNLSASRPQDRQFILSSKKLLLSDSGFYLCAWVAGFKGYGYTFGSGTRLTVV.

The chain's CDR3 is CASSQRGGGETQYF. CDR3 coding DNA: TGTGCCAGCAGCCAAAGGGGGGGAGGAGAGACCCAGTACTTC. J is TRBJ2-5 and V is TRBV3-1 (or the pseudogene TRBV3-2); perhaps TRBD2 as D (7 bases). The length of the CDR3 is 14 residues. CDR1 and CDR2 (germline): LGHDT, YNNKEL (reference sequence). Trimming pared 2 bases from V and 4 bases from J, leaving 11 bases between.

The rearrangement uses TRBV5-1 and TRBJ2-3; perhaps TRBD2 as D (6 bases). CDR1 SGHRS and CDR2 YFSETQ come from the germline V gene. The CDR3 is 15 amino acids. Trimming removed 4 bases from V and 0 bases from J, with 12 bases in between. The DNA of the CDR3 is TGCGCCAGCAGCCCCCTGGGACTTAGCACAGATACGCAGTATTTT. Amino acid sequence: CASSPLGLSTDTQYF.

In its sample, this clone was seen once. The V call is TRBV5-1, the J call TRBJ2-1; TRBD2 agrees at 13 bases. The germline V gene has CDR1 SGHRS and CDR2 YFSETQ. This CDR3 is 14 amino acids long. J lost 11 bases, V lost 4 bases, and 6 bases had no gene match. In DNA form, the CDR3 reads TGCGCCAGCAGCGTACTAGCGGGGGGGCTCAAGCAGTTCTTC. Protein sequence: CASSVLAGGLKQFF.

The V gene is TRBV1, the J gene TRBJ2-7; no check of the table's D call, TRBD1, against the DNA was made. TRBV1 is recorded as a pseudogene. The CDR3 loop spans 16 amino acids. The DNA for the CDR3 is TGCACCAGCAGCCAAGTCAGCATGTCAGGCGCCCACGAGCAGTACTTC. Protein: CTSSQVSMSGAHEQYF.

The chain employs TRBV28 and TRBJ1-2; D possibly corresponds to TRBD1 (5 bases). Trimming cost V 1 base and J 8 bases, with 14 bases left between them. From germline, CDR1 is MDHEN and CDR2 SYDVKM. This CDR3 is 14 amino acids long. The CDR3 is CASSLLVRVDGYTF. As DNA, the CDR3 is TGTGCCAGCAGTTTATTGGTCAGGGTTGACGGCTACACCTTC.

This chain connects TRBV5-8 to TRBJ1-6, with 7 nucleotides matching TRBD1. Looked up from germline, CDR1 is SGHTS and CDR2 is YDEGEE. CDR3 size: 14 residues. V was pared by 5 bases and J by 7 bases, with 6 bases of the junction left unmatched. The CDR3 loop reads CASRSTGTNSPLHF. The CDR3 nucleotides are TGTGCCAGCAGGTCGACAGGGACCAATTCACCCCTCCACTTT. The full variable domain, in which reference TRBV5-8 and TRBJ1-6 provide the parts outside the CDR3, is EAGVTQSPTHLIKTRGQQATLRCSPISGHTSVYWYQQALGLGLQFLLWYDEGEERNRGNFPPRFSGRQFPNYSSELNVNALELEDSALYLCASRSTGTNSPLHFGNGTRLTVT.

The chain links TRBV19 to TRBJ2-1, with 11 bases aligning to TRBD1. Trimming took 4 bases from V and 7 from J; bases not matched to a gene: 6. The germline CDR1 and CDR2 sequences are LNHDA and SQIVND (reference sequence). The CDR3 length is 15 residues. The CDR3 nucleotides read TGTGCCAGTAGTAGGACAGGGGGCGGATGGAATGAGCAGTTCTTC. Residues: CASSRTGGGWNEQFF.

In its sample, this clone was seen a few times. The chain couples TRBV5-6 to TRBJ2-7; maybe TRBD2 (7 bases). Trimming took 2 bases from V and 6 from J, leaving 18 bases between them. The CDR3 length is 15 residues. Germline V lookup: CDR1 SGHDT, CDR2 YYEEEE. In DNA form, the CDR3 reads TGTGCCAGCAGCTTCAACCCCCGGGGGGCCGGCGAGCAGTACTTC. As protein: CASSFNPRGAGEQYF.